The 26 T cell receptor beta chains below all came from one sample that was sequenced in a study of cytomegalovirus exposure and HLA in healthy donors. PCR employed 60 Vbeta and 13 Jbeta primers. The table came from immunoSEQ multiplex PCR; TCRdb's copy has only in-frame clones and leaves some out. The sample has approximately 87,000 clones, under 90% seen once. The sequenced sample was PBMCs. The receptors come from a woman in her seventies in good health and CMV-seropositive.

The rearrangement links TRBV2 to TRBJ2-3; 10 nucleotides line up with TRBD1. V lost 7 bases to trimming and J lost 8 bases; unmatched junction nucleotides: 18. The CDR3 is made up of 17 amino acids. Germline V gene sequence: CDR1 SNHLY, CDR2 FYNNEI. The CDR3: CASKLTRDRGVRGTQYF. The CDR3 region has the DNA TGTGCCAGCAAGCTCACCCGGGACAGGGGCGTGAGGGGTACGCAGTATTTT.

The chain links TRBV14 to TRBJ1-5; D gene uncertain. CDR3 length equals 12 residues. Trimming stripped 0 bases from V and 6 bases from J, with 3 bases between. Germline V gene data show CDR1 as SGHDN and CDR2 as FVKESK. The CDR3 region is CASSQDSQPQHF. The CDR3 DNA follows: TGTGCCAGCAGCCAAGACAGTCAGCCCCAGCATTTT. The full variable domain, completed using reference TRBV14 and TRBJ1-5, is EAGVTQFPSHSVIEKGQTVTLRCDPISGHDNLYWYRRVMGKEIKFLLHFVKESKQDESGMPNNRFLAERTGGTYSTLKVQPAELEDSGVYFCASSQDSQPQHFGDGTRLSIL.

The rearrangement uses TRBV28 and TRBJ2-1; D possibly corresponds to TRBD2 (5 bases). Germline CDR1 reads MDHEN; CDR2 reads SYDVKM. V shed 4 bases and J shed 0 bases, with 13 bases lying between them. The CDR3 consists of 16 residues. Here the CDR3 DNA reads TGTGCCAGCAGTTATCCCGGGGATAGCTCCTACAATGAGCAGTTCTTC. As protein: CASSYPGDSSYNEQFF. Drawing the rest from reference TRBV28 and TRBJ2-1, the complete variable domain is DVKVTQSSRYLVKRTGEKVFLECVQDMDHENMFWYRQDPGLGLRLIYFSYDVKMKEKGDIPEGYSVSREKKERFSLILESASTNQTSMYLCASSYPGDSSYNEQFFGPGTRLTVL.

The chain is built from TRBV7-3 and TRBJ2-5; D perhaps matches TRBD2 (5 bases). The CDR3 has 15 amino acids. V lost 3 bases, J lost 1 base, and 12 bases lay in between. CDR1 is SGHTA and CDR2 is FQGTGA in the germline V gene. CDR3 sequence reads: CASSLVKGSQETQYF. For the CDR3, the DNA is TGTGCCAGCAGCTTGGTTAAAGGGAGCCAAGAGACCCAGTACTTC.

V gene TRBV7-2 combines with J gene TRBJ2-5, with TRBD2 identical over 12 bases. The end of the DNA is better explained by TRBJ2-7, so the J call may be wrong. The CDR3 runs to 15 residues. Germline assignment: CDR1 SGHTA and CDR2 FQGNSA. The CDR3 DNA sequence: TGTGCCAGCAGCCTGACTAGCGGGAGTATTTACGAGCAGTACTTC. It translates to CASSLTSGSIYEQYF.

This clone was recorded a few times. The chain links TRBV12-5 to TRBJ2-2; perhaps TRBD2 as D (5 bases). V was clipped by 1 base and J by 5 bases, with 11 bases between them. The germline V gene encodes CDR1 LGHNT and CDR2 FRNRAP. This CDR3 is built from 15 residues. CDR3 nucleotide sequence: TGTGCTAGTGGTTTGGAAGGGAGAGGGACCGGGGAGCTGTTTTTT. It yields the protein CASGLEGRGTGELFF.

The count of this clone is one. V usage is TRBV6-5 and J usage is TRBJ2-7; D perhaps matches TRBD1 (6 bases). Deletions cut 3 bases from V and 2 bases from J, with 14 bases between. CDR3 length: 15 amino acids. The germline gives CDR1 MNHEY, CDR2 SVGAGI. The DNA of the CDR3 is TGTGCCAGCAGTTATTCAGGGGCAACCCCCTACGAGCAGTACTTC. Translated: CASSYSGATPYEQYF.

This sequence joins TRBV7-2 and TRBJ2-1; maybe TRBD2 (6 bases). Looked up from germline, CDR1 is SGHTA and CDR2 is FQGNSA. The germline V and J ends were trimmed by 2 bases and 0 bases, with 8 bases remaining between them. The CDR3 runs 15 residues. The CDR3 protein is CASSLLADSYNEQFF. As DNA, the CDR3 is TGTGCCAGCAGCTTATTAGCGGACTCCTACAATGAGCAGTTCTTC. The full variable domain, completed using reference TRBV7-2 and TRBJ2-1, is GAGVSQSPSNKVTEKGKDVELRCDPISGHTALYWYRQSLGQGLEFLIYFQGNSAPDKSGLPSDRFSAERTGGSVSTLTIQRTQQEDSAVYLCASSLLADSYNEQFFGPGTRLTVL.

J is TRBJ2-7 and V is TRBV15, with D unclear. Trimming shortened V by 3 bases and J by 5 bases, and 14 bases separated the two germline ends. CDR1 is LNHNV, CDR2 YYDKDF, per germline (reference sequence). The CDR3 extends over 14 amino acids. Written as DNA, the CDR3 is TGTGCCACCAGCAGTTACGGATCGGCGGACGAGCAGTACTTC. This translates into CATSSYGSADEQYF. Using reference TRBV15 and TRBJ2-7 for the parts outside the CDR3, the full variable domain is DAMVIQNPRYQVTQFGKPVTLSCSQTLNHNVMYWYQQKSSQAPKLLFHYYDKDFNNEADTPDNFQSRRPNTSFCFLDIRSPGLGDTAMYLCATSSYGSADEQYFGPGTRLTVT.

The V gene is TRBV19, the J gene TRBJ2-3; D may be TRBD1 (5 bases). CDR3 size: 13 residues. Germline V gives CDR1 LNHDA, CDR2 SQIVND (reference sequence). The V gene lost 5 bases and the J gene lost 2 bases, with 8 bases spanning the gap. The CDR3 spells CASSVRDTDTQYF. The CDR3 nucleotides read TGTGCCAGTAGTGTCAGGGACACAGATACGCAGTATTTT.

The CDR3 sequence is CASRSGQGTNTGELFF. The CDR3 DNA is TGTGCCAGTAGATCTGGACAGGGAACGAACACCGGGGAGCTGTTTTTT. This sequence joins TRBV19 and TRBJ2-2, with 8 bases that match TRBD1. V was clipped by 6 bases and J by 0 bases; unmatched bases: 6. CDR1 is LNHDA, CDR2 SQIVND, per germline (reference sequence). This CDR3 has 16 residues.

This clone has a single count. The rearrangement uses TRBV7-9 and TRBJ2-3, with TRBD1 identical over 9 bases. This CDR3 has 16 residues. CDR1 is SEHNR and CDR2 is FQNEAQ in the germline V gene (reference sequence). J lost 1 base, V lost 5 bases, and 7 bases had no gene match. The CDR3 nucleotides read TGTGCCAGCAGCCTGGGACAGGGTATCCGCACAGATACGCAGTATTTT. Translating gives CASSLGQGIRTDTQYF.

This chain connects TRBV7-2 to TRBJ2-3; 12 positions match TRBD2. The V gene end was trimmed by 5 bases and the J gene end by 0 bases; junction bases not matched to a gene: 6. The CDR3 length is 17 residues. Germline V CDR1 and CDR2: SGHTA, FQGNSA. CDR3 bases: TGTGCCAGCAGCCTTGGACTAGCGGGACTCAGCACAGATACGCAGTATTTT. It specifies CASSLGLAGLSTDTQYF.

This clone was seen just once. The genes are TRBV6-1 and TRBJ2-3, with D uncertain. The CDR3 is made up of 15 amino acids. V lost 5 bases to trimming and J lost 1 base, with 13 bases between them. Per germline, CDR1 MNHNS and CDR2 SASEGT. The CDR3 nucleotides are TGTGCCAGCAGTACAGTCTCGTGGGGCACAGATACGCAGTATTTT. Translated, it gives CASSTVSWGTDTQYF.

The CDR3 loop is CASSFIVDNEQFF. CDR3 DNA: TGTGCCAGCAGCTTTATCGTAGACAATGAGCAGTTCTTC. The chain has TRBV7-2 and TRBJ2-1; D remains unclear. V was pared by 3 bases and J by 5 bases, with 8 bases between. The CDR3 covers 13 residues. Germline V gene data show CDR1 as SGHTA and CDR2 as FQGNSA.

The DNA of the CDR3 is TGCGCCAGCAGCCAAGATAGACAGACTAGTCGGTGGAATGAGCAGTTCTTC. Translation gives CASSQDRQTSRWNEQFF. This chain joins TRBV4-3 and TRBJ2-1; tentative D call: TRBD2 (6 bases). V was trimmed by 0 bases and J by 7 bases, leaving 19 bases between them. This CDR3 region has 17 residues. Germline CDR1 is LGHNA and CDR2 is YSLEER.

This rearrangement joins TRBV7-8 to TRBJ1-1; D might be TRBD1 (6 bases). The ends were cut back, 1 base at V and 5 bases at J, with 11 bases in the middle. Germline CDR1 and CDR2: SGHVS and FQNEAQ. This CDR3 comprises 14 residues. CDR3 nucleotides: TGTGCCAGCAGCTTAGGGCAGGGGTGGACTGAAGCTTTCTTT. Amino acid sequence: CASSLGQGWTEAFF.

The chain has TRBV6-6 and TRBJ1-2; D may be TRBD1 (5 bases). The CDR3 runs 15 residues. The V gene lost 5 bases and the J gene lost 2 bases, with 15 bases spanning the gap. From germline, CDR1 is MNHNY and CDR2 SVGAGI (reference sequence). CDR3 region: CASSRTQDRNYGYTF. CDR3 DNA sequence: TGTGCCAGCAGTCGAACTCAAGACAGAAACTATGGCTACACCTTC.

The CDR3 DNA is TGTGCTAGTGGTTTGGCACTCACCGATAGCGGCAGCTCTAACTATGGCTACACCTTC. As protein: CASGLALTDSGSSNYGYTF. The chain has TRBV12-5 and TRBJ1-2; D is ambiguous. The V end lost 1 base, the J end lost 0 bases, and 21 bases lay between the germline ends. The germline gives CDR1 LGHNT, CDR2 FRNRAP. The CDR3 is made up of 19 amino acids.

The genes are TRBV12-5 and TRBJ2-2; D is possibly TRBD2 (6 bases). In germline, CDR1 is LGHNT, CDR2 FRNRAP. The V end lost 6 bases, the J end lost 4 bases, and 9 bases lay between the germline ends. The CDR3 has 13 amino acids. The CDR3 loop reads CASGGGATGELFF. The CDR3 DNA is TGTGCTAGTGGCGGAGGGGCCACCGGGGAGCTGTTTTTT.

This clone turned up a few times. The chain has TRBV7-2 and TRBJ2-7, with TRBD2 identical over 14 bases. CDR3 length: 18 amino acids. V lost 5 bases and J lost 3; bases outside the gene matches: 12. Germline loops: CDR1 SGHTA, CDR2 FQGNSA. CDR3 sequence reads: CASSPQTSGGAYYYEQYF. CDR3 bases: TGTGCCAGCAGCCCTCAGACTAGCGGGGGGGCGTATTACTACGAGCAGTACTTC. The whole variable domain, filled in from reference TRBV7-2 and TRBJ2-7, reads GAGVSQSPSNKVTEKGKDVELRCDPISGHTALYWYRQSLGQGLEFLIYFQGNSAPDKSGLPSDRFSAERTGGSVSTLTIQRTQQEDSAVYLCASSPQTSGGAYYYEQYFGPGTRLTVT.

The chain's CDR3 is CASGTLAGGFGSYNEQFF. The CDR3 region has the DNA TGTGCCAGCGGGACCTTAGCGGGAGGATTCGGGTCCTACAATGAGCAGTTCTTC. The chain uses TRBV11-3 and TRBJ2-1, with 10 bases that match TRBD2. Germline values: CDR1 SGHNT, CDR2 YENEEA. The CDR3 spans 18 residues. Germline trimming cut 8 bases from V and 1 base from J; bases unmatched to any gene: 14. The whole variable domain, remainder taken from reference TRBV11-3 and TRBJ2-1, is EAGVVQSPRYKIIEKKQPVAFWCNPISGHNTLYWYLQNLGQGPELLIRYENEEAVDDSQLPKDRFSAERLKGVDSTLKIQPAELGDSAVYLCASGTLAGGFGSYNEQFFGPGTRLTVL.

The V and J genes are TRBV27 and TRBJ1-2, with D perhaps matching TRBD1 (6 bases). Deletions cut 0 bases from V and 8 bases from J, with 19 bases between. CDR1 is MNHEY, CDR2 SMNVEV, per germline (reference sequence). The CDR3 is 16 amino acids. CDR3 in amino acids: CASSLSRDTAARGYTF. The CDR3 nucleotides read TGTGCCAGCAGTTTATCCCGGGACACCGCGGCCCGCGGCTACACCTTC.

The CDR3 DNA reads as TGTGCCAGCAGCGCGGCCCCTAAGACTAGCGGGAGGGGCAATGAGCAGTTCTTC. It codes for CASSAAPKTSGRGNEQFF. The chain combines TRBV9 with TRBJ2-1; TRBD2 matches 14 bases. Germline loops: CDR1 SGDLS, CDR2 YYNGEE. J was trimmed by 6 bases and V by 3 bases; bases with no gene match: 11. CDR3 length equals 18 residues.

This chain links TRBV14 with TRBJ1-6; 11 bases fit TRBD1. The V gene end was trimmed by 5 bases and the J gene end by 7 bases; junction bases not matched to a gene: 1. CDR1 SGHDN and CDR2 FVKESK come from the germline V gene. CDR3 length: 14 amino acids. CDR3: CASSWDRGNSPLHF. In DNA form, the CDR3 reads TGTGCCAGCAGCTGGGACAGGGGGAATTCACCCCTCCACTTT.

This clone came up once. V usage is TRBV7-2 and J usage is TRBJ2-5, with 7 bases identical to TRBD2. The J call may be in error: the DNA end matches TRBJ2-7 better. This CDR3 contains 13 residues. The germline gives CDR1 SGHTA, CDR2 FQGNSA. The CDR3 DNA sequence: TGTGCCAGCAGCCGAAGCGGGATCTACGAGCAGTACTTC. Its protein is CASSRSGIYEQYF.